The rows below give T cell receptor beta chains drawn from one sample of a study of CD8+ T cells in alopecia areata. TCRdb's table, derived via immunoSEQ multiplex PCR, lists solely in-frame clones and lacks some. This table has about 200,000 clones, 55% to 75% appearing once. The specimen was CD4+ T cells sorted from blood, collected at week 24, from a patient treated with tofacitinib. Every receptor here comes from a human donor with alopecia areata. Each CDR3 is given with its conserved first and last residue. Each record gives: clone size, D gene, V gene, J gene, CDR3 protein, CDR3 DNA. A D gene is named only where the DNA matches it firmly. Rows give clone size only sometimes, using once, few, many, or a class for an expanded clone.

.	.	TRBV7-2	TRBJ1-1	CASSLALQGTEAFF	TGTGCCAGCAGCTTAGCGCTTCAAGGTACTGAAGCTTTCTTT
.	.	TRBV2	TRBJ1-2	CASSGGGNYGYTF	TGTGCCAGCAGTGGAGGGGGTAACTATGGCTACACCTTC
.	.	TRBV5-1	TRBJ1-1	CASSSIGQGLVTEAFF	TGCGCCAGCAGCTCAATAGGACAAGGTTTGGTCACTGAAGCTTTCTTT
.	.	TRBV28	TRBJ1-1	CASSSPRGVYTEAFF	TGTGCCAGCAGTTCCCCCCGGGGGGTTTACACTGAAGCTTTCTTT
.	.	TRBV25-1	TRBJ1-1	CASSDQGGIMEFF	TGTGCCAGCAGTGACCAGGGAGGAATAATGGAATTCTTT
few	.	TRBV29-1	TRBJ2-3	CSVEDKRPVGGTTDTQYF	TGCAGCGTTGAAGACAAACGACCAGTGGGCGGGACCACAGATACGCAGTATTTT
.	.	TRBV23-1	TRBJ1-5	CASSQGEGDQPQHF	TGCGCCAGCAGTCAGGGCGAGGGTGATCAGCCCCAGCATTTT
.	.	TRBV30	TRBJ1-1	CAWMAQGLTEAFF	TGTGCCTGGATGGCCCAGGGGCTCACTGAAGCTTTCTTT
few	.	TRBV7-2	TRBJ2-5	CASSLVSRETQYF	TGTGCCAGCAGCTTAGTTTCCCGGGAGACCCAGTACTTC
.	TRBD2	TRBV7-2	TRBJ2-1	CASSLGRTSGRLQFF	TGTGCCAGCAGCTTAGGGAGGACTAGCGGCCGACTGCAGTTCTTC
.	.	TRBV5-1	TRBJ1-1	CASSLVGARNTEAFF	TGCGCCAGCAGCTTGGTGGGAGCTCGGAACACTGAAGCTTTCTTT
.	.	TRBV7-2	TRBJ2-5	CASSLAAPGEGETQYF	TGTGCCAGCAGCTTAGCGGCTCCAGGGGAAGGAGAGACCCAGTACTTC
.	TRBD1	TRBV7-3	TRBJ2-7	CASSLTTGGEQYF	TGTGCCAGCAGCTTAACGACAGGGGGCGAGCAGTACTTC
.	.	TRBV30	TRBJ2-1	CAWSENQRLSYNEQFF	TGTGCCTGGAGTGAGAACCAGAGGCTTTCCTACAATGAGCAGTTCTTC
.	.	TRBV4-2	TRBJ2-5	CASSPDTRRQETQYF	TGTGCCAGCAGCCCGGACACCCGGCGTCAAGAGACCCAGTACTTC
few	.	TRBV5-1	TRBJ2-6	CASRPATLSGANVLTF	TGCGCCAGCCGCCCAGCCACCCTCTCTGGGGCCAACGTCCTGACTTTC
.	.	TRBV4-2	TRBJ1-2	CASSQDGGKNGYTF	TGTGCCAGCAGCCAAGACGGTGGGAAAAATGGCTACACCTTC
few	.	TRBV5-1	TRBJ2-1	CASSPQTGTPDNEQFF	TGCGCCAGCAGCCCACAGACAGGAACACCCGACAATGAGCAGTTCTTC
.	.	TRBV20-1	TRBJ2-3	CSGGSTDTQYF	TGCAGTGGTGGCTCGACAGATACGCAGTATTTT
.	.	TRBV7-9	TRBJ1-6	CASGTGMDSPLHF	TGTGCCAGCGGGACGGGCATGGATTCACCCCTCCACTTT
.	TRBD1	TRBV2	TRBJ1-1	CASSEGGQGSEAFF	TGTGCCAGCAGTGAAGGGGGACAGGGGTCTGAAGCTTTCTTT
.	.	TRBV5-8	TRBJ1-5	CASSFYSINSNQPQHF	TGTGCCAGCAGCTTCTATTCAATTAATAGCAATCAGCCCCAGCATTTT
.	TRBD2	TRBV6-5	TRBJ2-1	CASSLTSGRRNEQFF	TGTGCCAGCAGCCTTACTAGCGGGAGGAGGAATGAGCAGTTCTTC
.	.	TRBV30	TRBJ2-3	CAWSVQGRADTQYF	TGTGCCTGGAGTGTACAGGGACGGGCAGATACGCAGTATTTT
few	.	TRBV29-1	TRBJ2-5	CSVGQETQYF	TGCAGCGTGGGTCAAGAGACCCAGTACTTC
.	.	TRBV29-1	TRBJ2-7	CSARDTAYEQYF	TGCAGCGCTCGGGACACCGCCTACGAGCAGTACTTC
.	TRBD1	TRBV29-1	TRBJ2-7	CSVRRAGQGSYEQYF	TGCAGCGTCCGAAGAGCGGGACAGGGATCCTACGAGCAGTACTTC
.	TRBD1	TRBV5-4	TRBJ2-5	CASSLPGGEGETQYF	TGTGCCAGCAGCTTGCCAGGGGGCGAAGGAGAGACCCAGTACTTC
.	.	TRBV21-1	TRBJ2-5	CASSKAGDQETQYF	TGTGCCAGCAGCAAAGCTGGGGATCAAGAGACCCAGTACTTC
.	.	TRBV30	TRBJ1-1	CAWSRGSGDTEAFF	TGTGCCTGGAGCCGGGGGTCAGGGGACACTGAAGCTTTCTTT
.	.	TRBV14	TRBJ1-4	CASSQGQQLFF	TGTGCCAGCAGCCAAGGACAGCAACTGTTTTTT
.	TRBD1	TRBV18	TRBJ2-2	CASRSQGASNTGELFF	TGTGCCAGCCGTTCACAGGGGGCTTCAAACACCGGGGAGCTGTTTTTT
few	TRBD2	TRBV7-2	TRBJ2-7	CASSSRLAGVKNEQYF	TGTGCCAGCAGCTCACGACTAGCGGGAGTTAAGAACGAGCAGTACTTC
.	.	TRBV10-3	TRBJ2-6	CAIKDIGANVLTF	TGTGCCATCAAGGACATTGGGGCCAACGTCCTGACTTTC
.	TRBD2	TRBV7-2	TRBJ2-5	CASSSGRLQETQYF	TGTGCCAGCAGCTCCGGGAGGTTACAAGAGACCCAGTACTTC
few	.	TRBV5-1	TRBJ1-4	CASSLVADRGGGLFF	TGCGCCAGCAGCTTGGTTGCGGACCGGGGAGGTGGGCTGTTTTTT
.	.	TRBV28	TRBJ2-5	CASSLGGSQYF	TGTGCCAGCAGTTTAGGAGGGAGCCAGTACTTC
.	TRBD1	TRBV5-1	TRBJ2-5	CASSADRAGETQYF	TGCGCCAGCAGCGCCGACAGGGCCGGGGAGACCCAGTACTTC
few	TRBD2	TRBV10-3	TRBJ2-3	CAIRNGGSRDTQYF	TGTGCCATCAGGAACGGGGGGTCCAGGGATACGCAGTATTTT
few	.	TRBV7-2	TRBJ2-5	CASSLDSRGTETQYF	TGTGCCAGCAGCTTAGACTCCCGCGGTACGGAGACCCAGTACTTC